The rows below give T cell receptor beta chains drawn from one sample of a study of cytomegalovirus exposure and HLA in healthy donors. Using immunoSEQ multiplex PCR, the repertoire was profiled, and TCRdb retains in-frame clones only, with some absent. This table has roughly 180,000 clones, roughly 74% appearing once. The sequenced material came from PBMCs. Receptors were obtained from a woman under 40 in good health and CMV-seropositive. CDR3s include the opening cysteine and the closing phenylalanine or tryptophan. D genes are given only for firm matches.

V gene: TRBV6-5; D gene: .; J gene: TRBJ1-1; CDR3 protein: CASSSDLYTEAFF; CDR3 DNA: TGTGCCAGCAGTTCAGATCTGTACACTGAAGCTTTCTTT
V gene: TRBV28; D gene: TRBD1; J gene: TRBJ1-5; CDR3 protein: CASSTTGQRRNQPQHF; CDR3 DNA: TGTGCCAGCAGTACCACGGGACAGAGACGCAATCAGCCCCAGCATTTT
V gene: TRBV2; D gene: TRBD2; J gene: TRBJ2-5; CDR3 protein: CASSGRGGYQETQYF; CDR3 DNA: TGTGCCAGCAGTGGTCGGGGGGGGTACCAAGAGACCCAGTACTTC
V gene: TRBV27; D gene: TRBD1; J gene: TRBJ1-2; CDR3 protein: CASRDQGQGVYGYTF; CDR3 DNA: TGTGCCAGCAGAGACCAGGGACAGGGGGTCTATGGCTACACCTTC
V gene: TRBV18; D gene: .; J gene: TRBJ1-4; CDR3 protein: CASSPSHPGTNEKLFF; CDR3 DNA: TGTGCCAGCTCACCAAGTCATCCAGGAACTAATGAAAAACTGTTTTTT
V gene: TRBV19; D gene: .; J gene: TRBJ1-1; CDR3 protein: CASSITTYPMNTEAFF; CDR3 DNA: TGTGCCAGTAGTATCACCACCTATCCTATGAACACTGAAGCTTTCTTT
V gene: TRBV10-2; D gene: .; J gene: TRBJ1-2; CDR3 protein: CASSESSNYGYTF; CDR3 DNA: TGCGCCAGCAGTGAGTCGAGTAACTATGGCTACACCTTC
V gene: TRBV5-4; D gene: .; J gene: TRBJ2-7; CDR3 protein: CASSLDRVYEQYF; CDR3 DNA: TGTGCCAGCAGCTTGGACAGGGTTTACGAGCAGTACTTC
V gene: TRBV7-9; D gene: TRBD1; J gene: TRBJ1-3; CDR3 protein: CASSLTGGSGNTIYF; CDR3 DNA: TGTGCCAGCAGCTTGACAGGGGGCTCTGGAAACACCATATATTTT
V gene: TRBV5-1; D gene: TRBD2; J gene: TRBJ2-1; CDR3 protein: CASSFKPGLANNEQFF; CDR3 DNA: TGCGCCAGCAGCTTCAAACCGGGACTAGCGAACAATGAGCAGTTCTTC